This TCR beta chain was captured by sequencing in a study of blood T cell repertoires in COVID-19. About the study: Sites in the United States, Italy and Spain provided acute and convalescent COVID-19 samples. PBMCs, B-cell-depleted T cells, or T cells were the source of the cDNA or gDNA that made up the material.

Remarks on this clone: It is unclear where the CDR3 begins or ends on the DNA, so no DNA is shown, and the CDR3 is as TCRdb lists it.

Data came from immunoSEQ multiplex PCR; TCRdb stores just in-frame clones and leaves some out. The data contain about 43,000 clones, approximately 90% of them seen just once; the ten biggest clones take up 9.6%. Germline V gene data show CDR1 as SNHLY and CDR2 as FYNNEI. From its first to its last residue, the CDR3 has 15 amino acids. The receptor was derived from a woman aged 80 or older with active COVID-19. The chain carries TRBV2 and TRBJ1-4. Sequencing was performed on peripheral blood. The CDR3 sequence is CASSTSGGWGEKLFF.